This T cell receptor (beta chain) was profiled in a study of blood T cell repertoires in COVID-19. The CDR3 extends over 16 amino acids. Germline trimming cut 5 bases from V and 3 bases from J; bases unmatched to any gene: 10. Per the germline V gene, CDR1 is SGHVS and CDR2 is FNYEAQ. The data were produced by immunoSEQ multiplex PCR, yet TCRdb's version contains in-frame clones alone and is incomplete. The sample yields a few hundred thousand clones, over 85% seen once. This clone has only one observation. The origin of this receptor is a woman in her 30s with COVID-19, enrolled during active disease. The material sequenced was peripheral blood. This chain connects TRBV7-6 to TRBJ2-7; 10 bases line up with TRBD1. The CDR3 nucleotides read TGTGCCAGCAGCCCAGGGGGGGGACAGGGGATCTACGAGCAGTACTTC. Its translation: CASSPGGGQGIYEQYF.